A single sample is the source of the 30 T cell receptor beta chains below, sequenced in a study of blood T cell repertoires in COVID-19. Libraries were prepared by immunoSEQ multiplex PCR; TCRdb keeps only in-frame clonotypes and omits some of them. Of tens of thousands of clones in the sample, about four fifths were seen once. Sequencing was done on a sample of peripheral blood. Source of these receptors: a woman aged 55-75 years with acute or convalescent COVID-19.

The V gene is TRBV11-2, the J gene TRBJ2-2, with TRBD2 matching over 8 bases. Germline-derived CDR1 and CDR2 are SGHAT and FQNNGV. With 5 bases clipped from V and 3 bases from J, the junction kept 11 bases outside the gene matches. CDR3 length: 17 residues. The CDR3, as DNA: TGTGCCAGCAGCCCCCTTTTGACTAGCGAGTACACCGGGGAGCTGTTTTTT. This codes for CASSPLLTSEYTGELFF.

This chain uses TRBV21-1 with TRBJ1-2; the table's D call, TRBD1, has no DNA check behind it. TRBV21-1 is deemed a pseudogene. This CDR3 spans 15 amino acids. The CDR3 DNA sequence: TGTGCCAGCAGCAAAGACATATTTGGCTTCTATGGCTACACCTTC. Encoded protein: CASSKDIFGFYGYTF.

The rearrangement joins TRBV5-1 to TRBJ2-7, with 9 bases identical to TRBD2. The CDR3 covers 15 residues. The germline V gene has CDR1 SGHRS and CDR2 YFSETQ. V gave up 4 bases and J gave up 7 bases; unmatched junction bases: 12. As DNA, the CDR3 is TGCGCCAGCAGCAAAACTAGCGGGCCTCGTCGAGAGCAGTACTTC. The encoded protein is CASSKTSGPRREQYF. The full variable domain, in which reference TRBV5-1 and TRBJ2-7 provide the parts outside the CDR3, is KAGVTQTPRYLIKTRGQQVTLSCSPISGHRSVSWYQQTPGQGLQFLFEYFSETQRNKGNFPGRFSGRQFSNSRSEMNVSTLELGDSALYLCASSKTSGPRREQYFGPGTRLTVT.

This clone was counted only a few times. The CDR3: CASSYSSGPGYEQYF. The CDR3 bases are TGTGCCAGCAGTTACTCTTCAGGGCCAGGGTACGAGCAGTACTTC. The rearrangement uses TRBV6-5 and TRBJ2-7, with D perhaps TRBD1 (5 bases). There are 15 residues in the CDR3. Looked up from germline, CDR1 is MNHEY and CDR2 is SVGAGI. The V end lost 0 bases, the J end lost 4 bases, and 13 bases lay between the germline ends.

The V and J genes are TRBV28 and TRBJ1-2, with D possibly TRBD1 on 5 matching bases. This CDR3 region has 16 residues. Germline lookup yields CDR1 MDHEN and CDR2 SYDVKM. V was shortened by 3 bases and J by 4 bases, with 18 bases between the two germline ends. The CDR3 region is CASSLGQGGWLYGYTF. For the CDR3, the DNA is TGTGCCAGCAGTTTGGGGCAGGGAGGATGGCTCTATGGCTACACCTTC.

The chain has TRBV5-1 and TRBJ2-6; 8 bases line up with TRBD1. CDR1 is SGHRS and CDR2 is YFSETQ in the germline V gene. This CDR3 is built from 19 residues. The V segment lost 4 bases and the J segment 4 bases; nucleotides outside the gene matches: 16. The CDR3 here is CASSVGRTGTSAGANVLTF. In DNA, the CDR3 is TGCGCCAGCAGCGTAGGCCGGACAGGGACGTCCGCCGGGGCCAACGTCCTGACTTTC.

The chain is built from TRBV10-3 and TRBJ1-5, with a possible D match to TRBD1 (6 bases). The CDR3 has 14 amino acids. The germline V and J ends were trimmed by 3 bases and 2 bases, with 8 bases remaining between them. The germline V gene has CDR1 ENHRY and CDR2 SYGVKD. For the CDR3, the DNA is TGTGCCATCAGTGAAAGGACAGGCAATCAGCCCCAGCATTTT. Translating it yields CAISERTGNQPQHF.

The rearrangement joins TRBV2 to TRBJ2-3; no clear D gene. This CDR3 has 13 residues. Trimming stripped 7 bases from V and 6 bases from J, with 14 bases between. From germline, CDR1 is SNHLY and CDR2 FYNNEI. The CDR3 is CASNDDSNDTQYF. The DNA of the CDR3 is TGTGCCAGCAACGACGACTCTAATGATACGCAGTATTTT. Supplemented by reference TRBV2 and TRBJ2-3, the full variable domain reads EPEVTQTPSHQVTQMGQEVILRCVPISNHLYFYWYRQILGQKVEFLVSFYNNEISEKSEIFDDQFSVERPDGSNFTLKIRSTKLEDSAMYFCASNDDSNDTQYFGPGTRLTVL.

Comments on this clone: Other nucleotide sequences in the sample specify the same CDR3. The chain combines TRBV20-1 with TRBJ1-2; a possible D gene is TRBD1 (6 bases). This CDR3 is 11 amino acids long. The V end was cut by 5 bases, the J end by 3 bases, with 7 bases between. Germline-derived CDR1 and CDR2 are DFQATT and SNEGSKA (reference sequence). CDR3 DNA sequence: TGCAGTGCTTCAGGGGACTATGGCTACACCTTC. Translating it yields CSASGDYGYTF.

The rearrangement uses TRBV27 and TRBJ1-3; D remains ambiguous. The CDR3 is 17 residues long. Germline values: CDR1 MNHEY, CDR2 SMNVEV (reference sequence). V lost 5 bases and J 2 bases, leaving 19 bases between the germline ends. The CDR3 reads CASSPTGWRSTGNTIYF. The CDR3 DNA sequence: TGTGCCAGCAGTCCCACGGGGTGGAGATCTACTGGAAACACCATATATTTT.

The V and J genes are TRBV10-3 and TRBJ2-5; 8 bases are a match to TRBD2. Germline assignment: CDR1 ENHRY and CDR2 SYGVKD. The CDR3 has 14 amino acids. The J segment lost 3 bases and the V segment lost 10 bases, leaving 10 bases of the junction unmatched. CDR3 in amino acids: CATQKALAEETQYF. In DNA, the CDR3 is TGTGCCACCCAGAAGGCACTAGCGGAAGAGACCCAGTACTTC.

V and J are TRBV7-9 and TRBJ1-2; tentative D call: TRBD1 (5 bases). Trimming removed 3 bases at V and 8 bases at J, with 10 bases between. The CDR3 runs 12 residues. Germline CDR1 SEHNR, CDR2 FQNEAQ (reference sequence). CDR3 residues: CASSFREYGYTF. The CDR3 bases are TGTGCCAGCAGCTTCAGGGAATACGGCTACACCTTC.

The chain recombines TRBV12-3 or TRBV12-4 with TRBJ1-6, with no clear D. Trimming cost V 2 bases and J 9 bases, with 8 bases left between them. The CDR3 runs to 13 residues. The CDR3 here is CASSLREGSPLHF. CDR3 bases: TGTGCCAGCAGTTTAAGGGAGGGTTCACCCCTCCACTTT.

This chain joins TRBV6-5 and TRBJ1-5; a weak D match, TRBD1 (6 bases). Germline-derived CDR1 and CDR2 are MNHEY and SVGAGI. The CDR3 extends over 15 amino acids. Between the trimmed V and J ends, which lost 0 bases and 4 bases, there was a span of 10 bases. CDR3 coding DNA: TGTGCCAGCAGTTACTCTAAACAGGGAAATCAGCCCCAGCATTTT. Translating gives CASSYSKQGNQPQHF.

The CDR3 region has the DNA TGTGCCAGCAGTGAAGGGTCAGGGGGAAACTATGGCTACACCTTC. It codes for CASSEGSGGNYGYTF. V gene TRBV2 combines with J gene TRBJ1-2; 7 positions agree with TRBD1. CDR3 size: 15 residues. The J segment lost 2 bases and the V segment lost 1 base, leaving 4 bases of the junction unmatched. Germline assignment: CDR1 SNHLY and CDR2 FYNNEI.

The rearrangement joins TRBV18 to TRBJ2-2; D gene ambiguous. Germline-derived CDR1 and CDR2 are KGHSH and LQKENI. The CDR3 is 13 amino acids. The V gene lost 4 bases and the J gene lost 0 bases, with 3 bases spanning the gap. CDR3 nucleotide sequence: TGTGCCAGCTCACTCTCGAACACCGGGGAGCTGTTTTTT. This gives the protein CASSLSNTGELFF.

V usage is TRBV5-5 and J usage is TRBJ2-5, with D hard to call. Germline V gene sequence: CDR1 SGHKS, CDR2 YYEKEE (reference sequence). Deletions cut 1 base from V and 5 bases from J, with 6 bases between. The CDR3 has 12 amino acids. Here the CDR3 reads CASSLILETQYF. Here the CDR3 DNA reads TGTGCCAGCAGCTTGATTCTGGAGACCCAGTACTTC.

The chain uses TRBV6-2 or TRBV6-3 and TRBJ2-1; tentative D call: TRBD1 (6 bases). The CDR3 sequence is 16 residues long. Germline V lookup: CDR1 MNHEY, CDR2 SVGEGT. V was clipped by 5 bases and J by 1 base, with 15 bases between them. The CDR3 here is CASSQNRVWSYNEQFF. The CDR3 DNA sequence: TGTGCCAGCAGTCAAAACAGGGTTTGGTCCTACAATGAGCAGTTCTTC.

The chain links TRBV25-1 to TRBJ1-1; D is possibly TRBD1 (5 bases). This CDR3 has 12 amino acids. CDR1 is MGHDK, CDR2 SYGVNS, per germline. Deletions cut 5 bases from V and 1 base from J, with 5 bases between. CDR3 nucleotides: TGTGCCAGCAGTACAGGGAACACTGAAGCTTTCTTT. This codes for CASSTGNTEAFF.

The gene calls are TRBV11-2 and TRBJ2-7, with 11 bases identical to TRBD2. Germline V gene lookup returns CDR1 SGHAT and CDR2 FQNNGV. V gave up 2 bases and J gave up 2 bases; unmatched junction bases: 14. This CDR3 comprises 19 residues. In DNA, the CDR3 is TGTGCCAGCAGCTTACACCGACTAGCGGGATTACCACTGACCTACGAGCAGTACTTC. Its translation is CASSLHRLAGLPLTYEQYF.

V and J are TRBV6-5 and TRBJ1-5; D gene unclear. Germline V gives CDR1 MNHEY, CDR2 SVGAGI. The germline V and J ends were trimmed by 7 bases and 4 bases, with 11 bases remaining between them. This CDR3 region has 13 residues. The CDR3 reads CASKQFQNQPQHF. The CDR3, as DNA: TGTGCCAGCAAACAATTCCAAAATCAGCCCCAGCATTTT.

The rearrangement joins TRBV5-1 to TRBJ2-3; 9 bases are shared with TRBD1. CDR3 length: 16 amino acids. The germline CDR1 and CDR2 sequences are SGHRS and YFSETQ. V lost 2 bases and J lost 7; bases outside the gene matches: 11. CDR3 nucleotide sequence: TGCGCCAGCAGCTTCAATCCGGGACAGGGAACGAATACGCAGTATTTT. Its protein product is CASSFNPGQGTNTQYF.

This clone is a singleton in its sample. The chain carries TRBV25-1 and TRBJ2-7; perhaps TRBD1 as D (7 bases). CDR1 is MGHDK and CDR2 is SYGVNS in the germline V gene. Trimming removed 6 bases from V and 5 bases from J, with 11 bases in between. The CDR3 has 12 residues. The DNA of the CDR3 is TGTGCCAGCAGCAGGGGGGTCGACGAGCAGTACTTC. This sequence encodes CASSRGVDEQYF.

In its sample, this clone was seen a few times. The gene calls are TRBV18 and TRBJ1-1; the D is unclear. CDR1 KGHSH and CDR2 LQKENI come from the germline V gene. This CDR3 is built from 15 residues. Trimming took off 8 bases at V and 4 bases at J, with 20 bases between the two ends. The CDR3 here is CASTSLPDLSTEAFF. The DNA of the CDR3 is TGTGCCAGCACCTCCCTTCCCGATCTGAGCACTGAAGCTTTCTTT.

The chain employs TRBV6-6 and TRBJ1-2, with D unresolved. The CDR3 is 13 residues long. The germline gives CDR1 MNHNY, CDR2 SVGAGI (reference sequence). V shed 2 bases and J shed 5 bases, with 9 bases lying between them. CDR3 amino acids: CASSYHSSYGYTF. As DNA, the CDR3 is TGTGCCAGCAGTTACCACTCCTCGTATGGCTACACCTTC.

The V and J genes are TRBV7-2 and TRBJ2-2; TRBD1 might be the D (5 bases). Trimming pared 4 bases from V and 6 bases from J, leaving 9 bases between. The V gene's germline CDR1 is SGHTA and CDR2 FQGNSA. CDR3 size: 13 residues. CDR3 residues: CASSYRFPGELFF. The CDR3 DNA reads TGTGCCAGCAGCTACAGGTTCCCCGGGGAGCTGTTTTTT.

The rearrangement joins TRBV2 to TRBJ1-2; possibly TRBD1 for D (5 bases). The CDR3 is 14 residues long. Trimming pared 4 bases from V and 0 bases from J, leaving 9 bases between. Germline loops: CDR1 SNHLY, CDR2 FYNNEI. CDR3 amino acids: CASSVDSTNYGYTF. CDR3 bases: TGTGCCAGCAGTGTTGACAGTACTAACTATGGCTACACCTTC.

The chain is built from TRBV5-1 and TRBJ1-2; D gene unclear. The V gene lost 0 bases and the J gene lost 8 bases, with 14 bases spanning the gap. The germline CDR1 and CDR2 sequences are SGHRS and YFSETQ. The CDR3 totals 14 residues. The CDR3 sequence: CASSLDPGYGGYTF. Written as DNA, the CDR3 is TGCGCCAGCAGCTTGGACCCGGGTTATGGCGGCTACACCTTC.

The chain joins TRBV3-1 (or the pseudogene TRBV3-2) to TRBJ1-6; D perhaps matches TRBD1 (5 bases). CDR3 size: 15 residues. Trimming removed 4 bases from V and 9 bases from J, with 16 bases in between. The V gene's germline CDR1 is LGHDT and CDR2 YNNKEL (reference sequence). The CDR3 DNA sequence: TGTGCCAGCAGCCGTTCCGGGACGGGAGGTTCACCCCTCCACTTT. It yields the protein CASSRSGTGGSPLHF.

CDR3 sequence (DNA): TGTGCCAGTAATGACCCTCCAGGATCGGCAAGCGGCTACACCTTC. It is translated as CASNDPPGSASGYTF. The chain joins TRBV19 to TRBJ1-2; D unclear. Germline V gene lookup returns CDR1 LNHDA and CDR2 SQIVND (reference sequence). The CDR3 is 15 residues long. V was cut by 7 bases and J by 8 bases, with 23 bases left in between.